The T cell receptor beta chain under discussion was sequenced for a study of blood T cell repertoires in COVID-19. Background on the study: COVID-19 samples from acute and convalescent phases originated in the United States, Italy and Spain. T cells, B-cell-depleted T cells, or PBMCs supplied cDNA or gDNA.

V was cut by 5 bases and J by 1 base, with 9 bases left in between. Germline V lookup: CDR1 SGHRS, CDR2 YFSETQ. The CDR3 runs to 14 residues. Methods used by the authors: Amplification from reference gene primers served as the basis for estimated nucleated cell counts. Produced via immunoSEQ multiplex PCR; TCRdb's table is partial and in-frame only. For V, J and clone size, that table is used; D and trimming come from the DNA. The sample has some 110,000 clones; roughly 74% are singletons. The Seattle patients, enrolled during active infection, were followed longitudinally. The chain carries TRBV5-1 and TRBJ2-2; possible D gene TRBD2, 5 bases. The TCR originated in a man aged 80 or over with COVID-19, enrolled during active disease. Sequencing was done on a sample of peripheral blood. CDR3 coding DNA: TGCGCCAGCAGGACTATGGAGAACACCGGGGAGCTGTTTTTT. It specifies CASRTMENTGELFF.